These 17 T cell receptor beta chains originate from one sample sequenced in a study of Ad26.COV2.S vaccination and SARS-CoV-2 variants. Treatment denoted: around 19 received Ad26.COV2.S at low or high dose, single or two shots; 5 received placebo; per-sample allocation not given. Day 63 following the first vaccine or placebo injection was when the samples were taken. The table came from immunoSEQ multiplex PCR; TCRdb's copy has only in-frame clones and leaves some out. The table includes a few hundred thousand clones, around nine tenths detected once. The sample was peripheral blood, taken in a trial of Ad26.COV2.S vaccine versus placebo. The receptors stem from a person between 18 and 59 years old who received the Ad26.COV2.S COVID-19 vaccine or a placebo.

CDR3 residues: CASSAAGQTGNEQFF. The CDR3 DNA reads TGTGCCAGCAGCGCCGCAGGGCAGACGGGGAATGAGCAGTTCTTC. The J gene is TRBJ2-1, the V gene TRBV7-3; D might be TRBD1 or TRBD2, each matching 5 bases. The CDR3 spans 15 residues. Trimming removed 5 bases from V and 7 bases from J, with 18 bases in between. Germline assignment: CDR1 SGHTA and CDR2 FQGTGA.

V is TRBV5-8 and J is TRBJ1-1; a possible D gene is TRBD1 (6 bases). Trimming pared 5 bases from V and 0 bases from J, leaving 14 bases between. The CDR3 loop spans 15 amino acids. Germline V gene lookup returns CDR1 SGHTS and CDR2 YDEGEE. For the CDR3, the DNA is TGTGCCAGCAGAAAGGGGGTGGTCATGAACACTGAAGCTTTCTTT. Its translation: CASRKGVVMNTEAFF. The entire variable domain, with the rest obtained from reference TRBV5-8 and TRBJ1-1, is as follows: EAGVTQSPTHLIKTRGQQATLRCSPISGHTSVYWYQQALGLGLQFLLWYDEGEERNRGNFPPRFSGRQFPNYSSELNVNALELEDSALYLCASRKGVVMNTEAFFGQGTRLTVV.

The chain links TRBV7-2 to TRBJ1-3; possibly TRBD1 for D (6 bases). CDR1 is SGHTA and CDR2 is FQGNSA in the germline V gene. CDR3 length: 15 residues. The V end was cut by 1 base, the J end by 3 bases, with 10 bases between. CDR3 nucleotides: TGTGCCAGCAGCTTAGAAACAGGGAGTGGAAACACCATATATTTT. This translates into CASSLETGSGNTIYF.

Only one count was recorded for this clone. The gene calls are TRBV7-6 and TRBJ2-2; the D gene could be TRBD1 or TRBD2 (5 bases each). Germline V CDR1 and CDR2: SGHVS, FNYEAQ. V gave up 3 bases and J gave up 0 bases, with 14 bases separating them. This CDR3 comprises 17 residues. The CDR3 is CASSLASGTPNTGELFF. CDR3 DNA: TGTGCCAGCAGCTTGGCATCCGGGACCCCGAACACCGGGGAGCTGTTTTTT.

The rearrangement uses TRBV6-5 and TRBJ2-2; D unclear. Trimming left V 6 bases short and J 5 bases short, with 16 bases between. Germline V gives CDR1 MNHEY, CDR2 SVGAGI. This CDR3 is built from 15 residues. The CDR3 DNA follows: TGTGCCAGCAGGGAGCCGTATTCTTCGACCGGGGAGCTGTTTTTT. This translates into CASREPYSSTGELFF.

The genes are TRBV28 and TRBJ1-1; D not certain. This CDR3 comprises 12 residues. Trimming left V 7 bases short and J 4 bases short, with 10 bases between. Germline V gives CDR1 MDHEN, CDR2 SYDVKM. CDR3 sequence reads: CASMGPGTEAFF. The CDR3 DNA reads TGTGCCAGCATGGGCCCGGGCACTGAAGCTTTCTTT.

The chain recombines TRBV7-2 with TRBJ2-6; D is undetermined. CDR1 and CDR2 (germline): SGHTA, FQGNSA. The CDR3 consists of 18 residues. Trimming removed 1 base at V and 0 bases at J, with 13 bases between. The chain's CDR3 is CASSLEGWALSGANVLTF. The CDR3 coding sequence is TGTGCCAGCAGCTTAGAAGGTTGGGCGCTCTCTGGGGCCAACGTCCTGACTTTC.

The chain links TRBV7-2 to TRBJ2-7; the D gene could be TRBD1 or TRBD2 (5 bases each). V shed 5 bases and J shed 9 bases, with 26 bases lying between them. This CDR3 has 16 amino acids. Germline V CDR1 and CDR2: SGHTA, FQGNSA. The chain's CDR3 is CASSPAPGLVYVAQYF. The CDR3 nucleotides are TGTGCCAGCAGCCCAGCTCCGGGGCTAGTTTACGTCGCGCAGTACTTC.

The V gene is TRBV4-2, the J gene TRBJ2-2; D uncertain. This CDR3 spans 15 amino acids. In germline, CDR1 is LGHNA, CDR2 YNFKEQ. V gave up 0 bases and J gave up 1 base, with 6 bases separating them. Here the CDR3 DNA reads TGTGCCAGCAGCCAAGAGGGCCGGAACACCGGGGAGCTGTTTTTT. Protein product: CASSQEGRNTGELFF.

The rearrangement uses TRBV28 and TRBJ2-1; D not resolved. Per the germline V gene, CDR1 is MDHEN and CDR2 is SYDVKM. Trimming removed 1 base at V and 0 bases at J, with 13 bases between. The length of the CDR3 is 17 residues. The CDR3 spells CASSLSERPSSYNEQFF. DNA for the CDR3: TGTGCCAGCAGTTTATCCGAGAGGCCGAGCTCCTACAATGAGCAGTTCTTC.

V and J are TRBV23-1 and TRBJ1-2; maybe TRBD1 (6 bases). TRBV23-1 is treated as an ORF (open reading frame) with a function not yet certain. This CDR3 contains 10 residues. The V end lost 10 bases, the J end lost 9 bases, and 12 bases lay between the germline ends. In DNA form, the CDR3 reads TGCGCCACGCGGGGGCTCCGCTACACCTTC. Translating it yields CATRGLRYTF.

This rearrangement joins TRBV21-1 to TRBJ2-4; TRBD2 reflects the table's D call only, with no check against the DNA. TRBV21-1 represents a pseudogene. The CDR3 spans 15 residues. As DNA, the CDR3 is TGTGCCAGCAGCATGAATTGGGAGGACAAAAACATTCAGTACTTC. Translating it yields CASSMNWEDKNIQYF.

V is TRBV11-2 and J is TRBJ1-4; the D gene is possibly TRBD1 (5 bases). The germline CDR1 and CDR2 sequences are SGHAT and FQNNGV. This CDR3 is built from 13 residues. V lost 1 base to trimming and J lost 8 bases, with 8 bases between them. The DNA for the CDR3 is TGTGCCAGCAGCTTAGGAGGGGAGGAAAAACTGTTTTTT. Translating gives CASSLGGEEKLFF.

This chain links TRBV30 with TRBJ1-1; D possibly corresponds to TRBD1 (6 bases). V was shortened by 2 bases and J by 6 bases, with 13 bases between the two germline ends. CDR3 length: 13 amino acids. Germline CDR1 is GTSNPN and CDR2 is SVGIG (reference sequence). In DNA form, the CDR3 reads TGTGCCTGGAGTCGAAGGGGGGGCTCTGAAGCTTTCTTT. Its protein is CAWSRRGGSEAFF.

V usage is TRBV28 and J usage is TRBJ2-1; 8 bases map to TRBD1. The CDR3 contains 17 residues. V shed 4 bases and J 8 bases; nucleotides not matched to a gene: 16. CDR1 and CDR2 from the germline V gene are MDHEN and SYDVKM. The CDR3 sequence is CASSSWTWGTGLYEQFF. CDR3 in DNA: TGTGCCAGCAGTTCCTGGACTTGGGGGACAGGTTTATATGAGCAGTTCTTC.

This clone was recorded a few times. The CDR3 nucleotides read TGTGCCAGCAGCCCGCCCCGGTGGGGACCCTCCTACGAGCAGTACTTC. Its protein product is CASSPPRWGPSYEQYF. The chain combines TRBV7-2 with TRBJ2-7, with D tentatively TRBD1 or TRBD2 (5 bases each). The germline V gene has CDR1 SGHTA and CDR2 FQGNSA. The CDR3 is made up of 16 amino acids. Trimming pared 5 bases from V and 0 bases from J, leaving 17 bases between.

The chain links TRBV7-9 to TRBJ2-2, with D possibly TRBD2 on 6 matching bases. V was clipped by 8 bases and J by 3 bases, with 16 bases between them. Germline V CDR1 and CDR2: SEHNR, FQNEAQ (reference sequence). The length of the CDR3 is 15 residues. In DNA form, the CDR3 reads TGTGCCAGCGGGACTCTGGGGAGAGACACCGGGGAGCTGTTTTTT. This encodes CASGTLGRDTGELFF. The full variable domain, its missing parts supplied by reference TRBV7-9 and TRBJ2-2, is DTGVSQNPRHKITKRGQNVTFRCDPISEHNRLYWYRQTLGQGPEFLTYFQNEAQLEKSRLLSDRFSAERPKGSFSTLEIQRTEQGDSAMYLCASGTLGRDTGELFFGEGSRLTVL.